This TCR beta chain comes out of a study of blood T cells in healthy people across ages. This CDR3 region has 15 residues. Germline V CDR1 and CDR2: SGHRS, YFSETQ. V trimming: 3 bases; J trimming: 5 bases; junction bases outside the gene matches: 8. The authors ran a second PCR of about 7 to 11 cycles using a sample-barcoded 5' primer and a J-beta primer mix. TCRdb processed the 5' RACE reads anew with MiXCR; each CDR3 protein has one entry. The repertoire includes about 1.8 million distinct CDR3 sequences, 49% of them detected once, and more than 2% sits in the top ten. The specimen sequenced was blood. The chain has TRBV5-1 and TRBJ2-5, with 9 bases aligning to TRBD1. The TCR comes from a woman between 35 and 50 years old in good health. The CDR3 reads CASSSKTGGVETQYF. DNA for the CDR3: TGCGCCAGCAGCTCAAAGACAGGGGGAGTGGAGACCCAGTACTTC.